Described below is a single TCR beta chain sequence and its context. Antigen: not known. The whole isolated RNA underwent reverse transcription, so sequencing captured expressed TCRB transcripts. Repertoires were generated with immunoSEQ multiplex PCR, while TCRdb's copy carries only in-frame clones and drops some. The table shows hundreds of thousands of clones, with roughly 15% occurring only once. Purity above 95% was achieved in all sorted populations. There are 13 residues in the CDR3. The V gene's germline CDR1 is WNHNN and CDR2 SYGVQD (reference sequence). V lost 2 bases, J lost 10 bases, and 12 bases lay in between. This sample was included in a study of beta chain features in type 1 diabetes. In the study overall: When patients were set against healthy donors, age, gender and cell yields were similar. The study, taken as a whole, reports: The naive, central memory and Treg TCRB repertoires looked more alike in patients than they did in healthy donors. VDJ junctions from patients with type 1 diabetes contained fewer insertions and more deletions.

The chain links TRBV10-1 to TRBJ2-1; D remains ambiguous. The receptor was isolated from a woman aged 18-29 years in good health. Sequencing used naive CD4+ T cells from blood. The CDR3 loop is CASSEPVGREQFF. In DNA form, the CDR3 reads TGCGCCAGCAGTGAGCCGGTAGGTAGAGAGCAGTTCTTC.